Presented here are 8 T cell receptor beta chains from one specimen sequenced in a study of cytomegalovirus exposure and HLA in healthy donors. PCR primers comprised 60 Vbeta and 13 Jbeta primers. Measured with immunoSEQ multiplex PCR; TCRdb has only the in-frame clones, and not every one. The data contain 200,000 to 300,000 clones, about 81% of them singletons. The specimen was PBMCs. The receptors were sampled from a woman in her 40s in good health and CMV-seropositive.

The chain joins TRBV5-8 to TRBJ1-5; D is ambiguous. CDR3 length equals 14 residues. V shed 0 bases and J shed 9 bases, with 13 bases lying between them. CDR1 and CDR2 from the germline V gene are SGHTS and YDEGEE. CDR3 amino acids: CASSLGRSWRPQHF. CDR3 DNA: TGTGCCAGCAGCTTGGGACGGAGTTGGAGGCCCCAGCATTTT.

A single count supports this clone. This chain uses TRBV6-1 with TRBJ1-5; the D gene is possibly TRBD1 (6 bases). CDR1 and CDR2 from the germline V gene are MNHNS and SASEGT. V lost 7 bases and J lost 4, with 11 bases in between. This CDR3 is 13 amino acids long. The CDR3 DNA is TGTGCCAGCATCACAGGGTTTAATCAGCCCCAGCATTTT. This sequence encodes CASITGFNQPQHF.

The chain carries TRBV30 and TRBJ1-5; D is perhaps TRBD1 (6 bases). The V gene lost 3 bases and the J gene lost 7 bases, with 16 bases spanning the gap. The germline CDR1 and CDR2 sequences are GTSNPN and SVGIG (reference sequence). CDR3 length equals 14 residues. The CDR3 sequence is CAWSRGGAEQPQHF. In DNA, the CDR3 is TGTGCCTGGAGCCGGGGGGGGGCCGAGCAGCCCCAGCATTTT.

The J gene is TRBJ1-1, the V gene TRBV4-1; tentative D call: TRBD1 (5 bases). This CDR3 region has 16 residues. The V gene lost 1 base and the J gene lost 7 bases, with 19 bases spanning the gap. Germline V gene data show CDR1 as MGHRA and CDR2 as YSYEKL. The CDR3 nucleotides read TGCGCCAGCAGCCAAGGGAGGGCAAGGGGAGGGGATGAAGCTTTCTTT. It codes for CASSQGRARGGDEAFF.

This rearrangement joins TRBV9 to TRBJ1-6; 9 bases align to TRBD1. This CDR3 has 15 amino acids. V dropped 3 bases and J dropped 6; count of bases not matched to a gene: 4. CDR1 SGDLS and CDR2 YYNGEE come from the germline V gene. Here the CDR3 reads CASSATGGGNSPLHF. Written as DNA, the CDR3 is TGTGCCAGCAGCGCAACAGGGGGCGGTAATTCACCCCTCCACTTT.

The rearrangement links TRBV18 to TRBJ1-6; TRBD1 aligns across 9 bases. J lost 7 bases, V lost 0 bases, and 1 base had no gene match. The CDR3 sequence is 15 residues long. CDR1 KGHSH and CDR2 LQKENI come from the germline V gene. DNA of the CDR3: TGTGCCAGCTCACCACCGACAGGGGGGAATTCACCCCTCCACTTT. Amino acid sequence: CASSPPTGGNSPLHF.

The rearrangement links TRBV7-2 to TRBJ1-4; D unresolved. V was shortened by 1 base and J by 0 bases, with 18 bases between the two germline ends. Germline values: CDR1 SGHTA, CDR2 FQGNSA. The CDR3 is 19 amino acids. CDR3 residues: CASSLVLSTADATNEKLFF. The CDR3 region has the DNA TGTGCCAGCAGCTTAGTATTGTCTACGGCGGATGCAACTAATGAAAAACTGTTTTTT.

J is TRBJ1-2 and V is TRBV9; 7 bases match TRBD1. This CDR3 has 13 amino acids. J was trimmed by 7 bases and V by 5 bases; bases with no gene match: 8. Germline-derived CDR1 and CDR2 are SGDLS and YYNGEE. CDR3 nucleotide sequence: TGTGCCAGCAGTCAAAGGGACAGATTTGGCTACACCTTC. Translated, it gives CASSQRDRFGYTF.